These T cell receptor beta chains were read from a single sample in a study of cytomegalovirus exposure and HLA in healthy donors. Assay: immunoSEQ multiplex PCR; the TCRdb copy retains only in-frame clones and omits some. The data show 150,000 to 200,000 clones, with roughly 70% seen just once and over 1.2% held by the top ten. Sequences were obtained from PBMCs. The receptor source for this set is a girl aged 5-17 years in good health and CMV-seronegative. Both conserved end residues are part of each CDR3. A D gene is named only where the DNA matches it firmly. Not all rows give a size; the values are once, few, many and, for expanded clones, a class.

cdr3_aa: CASSSGGTGDSSGNTIYF
cdr3_nt: TGTGCCAGCAGCTCGGGAGGGACAGGGGACTCCTCTGGAAACACCATATATTTT
v_call: TRBV13
j_call: TRBJ1-3
clone_size: NA
d_call: TRBD1

cdr3_aa: CASSLLAVYEQYF
cdr3_nt: TGTGCCAGCAGTTTATTGGCCGTCTACGAGCAGTACTTC
v_call: TRBV28
j_call: TRBJ2-7
clone_size: NA
d_call: NA

cdr3_aa: CASGALLGAYNEQFF
cdr3_nt: TGTGCCAGCGGGGCCCTTCTAGGTGCCTACAATGAGCAGTTCTTC
v_call: TRBV7-9
j_call: TRBJ2-1
clone_size: NA
d_call: NA

cdr3_aa: CASSSTGDQPQHF
cdr3_nt: TGTGCCAGCAGTAGTACGGGAGATCAGCCCCAGCATTTT
v_call: TRBV2
j_call: TRBJ1-5
clone_size: NA
d_call: NA

cdr3_aa: CAWRQGDNEKLFF
cdr3_nt: TGTGCCTGGAGGCAGGGGGACAATGAAAAACTGTTTTTT
v_call: TRBV30
j_call: TRBJ1-4
clone_size: NA
d_call: TRBD1

cdr3_aa: CAGGGVYSNQPQHF
cdr3_nt: TGTGCCGGGGGAGGGGTATATAGCAATCAGCCCCAGCATTTT
v_call: TRBV6-1
j_call: TRBJ1-5
clone_size: NA
d_call: NA

cdr3_aa: CASSLAMPLSYNEQFF
cdr3_nt: TGCGCCAGCAGCTTAGCAATGCCGCTTTCCTACAATGAGCAGTTCTTC
v_call: TRBV5-1
j_call: TRBJ2-1
clone_size: NA
d_call: NA

cdr3_aa: CASSVSHGLAGVGANVLTF
cdr3_nt: TGTGCCAGCAGCGTGTCCCACGGACTAGCGGGGGTTGGGGCCAACGTCCTGACTTTC
v_call: TRBV9
j_call: TRBJ2-6
clone_size: NA
d_call: TRBD2

cdr3_aa: CASRNPTESFYEQYF
cdr3_nt: TGTGCCAGCAGAAACCCGACAGAATCTTTCTACGAGCAGTACTTC
v_call: TRBV5-4
j_call: TRBJ2-7
clone_size: NA
d_call: NA

cdr3_aa: CASSQAGTGQETQYF
cdr3_nt: TGTGCCAGCAGTCAAGCCGGGACAGGTCAAGAGACCCAGTACTTC
v_call: TRBV6-1
j_call: TRBJ2-5
clone_size: NA
d_call: TRBD1

cdr3_aa: CASSQETSGEASSYEQYF
cdr3_nt: TGTGCCAGCAGCCAAGAAACTAGCGGGGAGGCCAGCTCCTACGAGCAGTACTTC
v_call: TRBV4-2
j_call: TRBJ2-7
clone_size: NA
d_call: TRBD2

cdr3_aa: CASSSQGTGGAETQYF
cdr3_nt: TGTGCCAGCAGCTCTCAAGGGACAGGGGGCGCGGAGACCCAGTACTTC
v_call: TRBV6-6
j_call: TRBJ2-5
clone_size: NA
d_call: TRBD1

cdr3_aa: CASSSLGGGPEAFF
cdr3_nt: TGTGCCAGCAGCTCACTAGGGGGTGGGCCTGAAGCTTTCTTT
v_call: TRBV7-2
j_call: TRBJ1-1
clone_size: NA
d_call: NA

cdr3_aa: CASSLGASVEQFF
cdr3_nt: TGTGCCAGCAGCTTGGGGGCTAGTGTTGAGCAGTTCTTC
v_call: TRBV7-9
j_call: TRBJ2-1
clone_size: NA
d_call: NA

cdr3_aa: CASSLGTGDGNEQFF
cdr3_nt: TGCGCCAGCAGCTTGGGGACAGGGGATGGTAATGAGCAGTTCTTC
v_call: TRBV5-1
j_call: TRBJ2-1
clone_size: NA
d_call: TRBD1

cdr3_aa: CASIPGQSSYNSPLHF
cdr3_nt: TGTGCCAGCATCCCGGGACAGAGCTCCTATAATTCACCCCTCCACTTT
v_call: TRBV6-6
j_call: TRBJ1-6
clone_size: once
d_call: TRBD1

cdr3_aa: CASSILAGEQYF
cdr3_nt: TGTGCCAGTAGTATATTGGCGGGAGAGCAGTACTTC
v_call: TRBV19
j_call: TRBJ2-7
clone_size: NA
d_call: NA

cdr3_aa: CASSSGPNEAFF
cdr3_nt: TGTGCCAGCAGCTCAGGGCCCAATGAAGCTTTCTTT
v_call: TRBV11-3
j_call: TRBJ1-1
clone_size: NA
d_call: NA

cdr3_aa: CASRPPLRFRPNTEAFF
cdr3_nt: TGTGCCAGCAGACCCCCCCTCAGGTTTCGCCCGAACACTGAAGCTTTCTTT
v_call: TRBV7-8
j_call: TRBJ1-1
clone_size: NA
d_call: NA

cdr3_aa: CASSESPVNYGYTF
cdr3_nt: TGTGCCAGCAGTGAGTCCCCGGTAAACTATGGCTACACCTTC
v_call: TRBV2
j_call: TRBJ1-2
clone_size: NA
d_call: NA

cdr3_aa: CASSLDTPYEQYF
cdr3_nt: TGTGCCAGCAGTTTGGACACCCCCTACGAGCAGTACTTC
v_call: TRBV6-1
j_call: TRBJ2-7
clone_size: NA
d_call: NA

cdr3_aa: CASSRTEGQAHGYTF
cdr3_nt: TGTGCCAGCAGCCGGACGGAAGGACAGGCCCATGGCTACACCTTC
v_call: TRBV5-6
j_call: TRBJ1-2
clone_size: few
d_call: TRBD1

cdr3_aa: CASSLLSSEQYF
cdr3_nt: TGTGCCAGCAGCCTCTTGAGTTCCGAGCAGTACTTC
v_call: TRBV14
j_call: TRBJ2-7
clone_size: once
d_call: NA

cdr3_aa: CAWRGQGNTEAFF
cdr3_nt: TGTGCCTGGAGGGGACAGGGGAACACTGAAGCTTTCTTT
v_call: TRBV30
j_call: TRBJ1-1
clone_size: NA
d_call: TRBD1

cdr3_aa: CASSLVTTSGGNEQFF
cdr3_nt: TGTGCCAGCAGCTTGGTGACTACTAGCGGGGGCAATGAGCAGTTCTTC
v_call: TRBV5-4
j_call: TRBJ2-1
clone_size: NA
d_call: TRBD2

cdr3_aa: CASIAHAGALGPQHF
cdr3_nt: TGTGCCAGTATTGCCCACGCAGGGGCCTTAGGCCCCCAGCATTTT
v_call: TRBV19
j_call: TRBJ1-5
clone_size: NA
d_call: NA

cdr3_aa: CASSSQGPMNTEAFF
cdr3_nt: TGTGCCAGCAGTTCTCAGGGTCCCATGAACACTGAAGCTTTCTTT
v_call: TRBV2
j_call: TRBJ1-1
clone_size: once
d_call: NA

cdr3_aa: CASSLEQGRTGELFF
cdr3_nt: TGTGCCAGCAGCTTAGAACAGGGGAGGACCGGGGAGCTGTTTTTT
v_call: TRBV7-6
j_call: TRBJ2-2
clone_size: once
d_call: NA

cdr3_aa: CASSLASTGFTGELFF
cdr3_nt: TGCGCCAGCAGCTTGGCCTCTACAGGTTTCACCGGGGAGCTGTTTTTT
v_call: TRBV5-1
j_call: TRBJ2-2
clone_size: NA
d_call: NA

cdr3_aa: CASRFVAGGSSYNEQFF
cdr3_nt: TGTGCCAGCAGATTTGTGGCGGGGGGCAGCTCCTACAATGAGCAGTTCTTC
v_call: TRBV7-2
j_call: TRBJ2-1
clone_size: NA
d_call: TRBD2

cdr3_aa: CASSLAPSGGGNEQFF
cdr3_nt: TGTGCCAGCAGCTTAGCCCCTAGCGGGGGGGGGAATGAGCAGTTCTTC
v_call: TRBV7-9
j_call: TRBJ2-1
clone_size: few
d_call: TRBD2

cdr3_aa: CASEFNFGLAREQYF
cdr3_nt: TGTGCCAGCGAGTTCAATTTCGGACTAGCGAGGGAGCAGTACTTC
v_call: TRBV2
j_call: TRBJ2-7
clone_size: NA
d_call: TRBD2

cdr3_aa: CASSFDRAYGYTF
cdr3_nt: TGCGCCAGCAGCTTCGACAGGGCCTATGGCTACACCTTC
v_call: TRBV5-1
j_call: TRBJ1-2
clone_size: NA
d_call: TRBD1

cdr3_aa: CASSLEPIPDTQYF
cdr3_nt: TGCGCCAGCAGCTTGGAGCCCATTCCAGATACGCAGTATTTT
v_call: TRBV5-1
j_call: TRBJ2-3
clone_size: NA
d_call: NA

cdr3_aa: CASSLAAAGGDTEAFF
cdr3_nt: TGTGCCAGCAGCTTGGCCGCAGCGGGGGGGGACACTGAAGCTTTCTTT
v_call: TRBV5-8
j_call: TRBJ1-1
clone_size: NA
d_call: NA

cdr3_aa: CASSWDRGSSYNSPLHF
cdr3_nt: TGTGCCAGCAGCTGGGACAGGGGGAGCTCCTATAATTCACCCCTCCACTTT
v_call: TRBV5-8
j_call: TRBJ1-6
clone_size: few
d_call: TRBD1

cdr3_aa: CASSLPGTVVYGYTF
cdr3_nt: TGTGCCAGCAGCTTACCCGGGACAGTCGTTTATGGCTACACCTTC
v_call: TRBV7-9
j_call: TRBJ1-2
clone_size: NA
d_call: TRBD1

cdr3_aa: CASSAETGLNQPQHF
cdr3_nt: TGTGCCAGCAGTGCGGAGACAGGACTCAATCAGCCCCAGCATTTT
v_call: TRBV6-1
j_call: TRBJ1-5
clone_size: NA
d_call: NA

cdr3_aa: CASSPPQVSWAEAFF
cdr3_nt: TGTGCCAGCTCACCACCGCAGGTCAGTTGGGCTGAAGCTTTCTTT
v_call: TRBV18
j_call: TRBJ1-1
clone_size: NA
d_call: NA

cdr3_aa: CASSEPPDRVHEQYF
cdr3_nt: TGTGCCAGCAGTGAACCGCCGGACAGGGTCCACGAGCAGTACTTC
v_call: TRBV6-1
j_call: TRBJ2-7
clone_size: few
d_call: TRBD1

cdr3_aa: CASSLGTTWNEQFF
cdr3_nt: TGTGCCAGCAGCCTTGGGACTACTTGGAATGAGCAGTTCTTC
v_call: TRBV14
j_call: TRBJ2-1
clone_size: NA
d_call: TRBD2

cdr3_aa: CASSVAGSDSPLHF
cdr3_nt: TGTGCCAGCAGCGTAGCAGGGTCAGATTCACCCCTCCACTTT
v_call: TRBV9
j_call: TRBJ1-6
clone_size: NA
d_call: NA

cdr3_aa: CSVGQVTYEQYF
cdr3_nt: TGCAGCGTCGGACAGGTAACTTACGAGCAGTACTTC
v_call: TRBV29-1
j_call: TRBJ2-7
clone_size: NA
d_call: TRBD1

cdr3_aa: CASQPGQGGANYGYTF
cdr3_nt: TGTGCCAGTCAGCCCGGACAGGGGGGCGCTAACTATGGCTACACCTTC
v_call: TRBV18
j_call: TRBJ1-2
clone_size: NA
d_call: TRBD1

cdr3_aa: CASSLVGLAGTDTQYF
cdr3_nt: TGTGCCAGCAGCTTGGTTGGACTAGCGGGCACAGATACGCAGTATTTT
v_call: TRBV5-6
j_call: TRBJ2-3
clone_size: NA
d_call: TRBD2

cdr3_aa: CASSLVTGNTIYF
cdr3_nt: TGTGCCAGCAGCCTTGTAACTGGAAACACCATATATTTT
v_call: TRBV11-2
j_call: TRBJ1-3
clone_size: medium-sized
d_call: NA

cdr3_aa: CAWSVQHSQPQHF
cdr3_nt: TGTGCCTGGAGTGTACAACACAGTCAGCCCCAGCATTTT
v_call: TRBV30
j_call: TRBJ1-5
clone_size: NA
d_call: NA

cdr3_aa: CAISAAGTGSYGYTF
cdr3_nt: TGTGCCATCAGTGCCGCCGGGACAGGGAGCTATGGCTACACCTTC
v_call: TRBV10-3
j_call: TRBJ1-2
clone_size: NA
d_call: TRBD1

cdr3_aa: CASSAGYLGNEQFF
cdr3_nt: TGTGCCAGCAGTGCAGGGTATCTAGGTAATGAGCAGTTCTTC
v_call: TRBV2
j_call: TRBJ2-1
clone_size: NA
d_call: NA

cdr3_aa: CASTLTDRGHWDTEAFF
cdr3_nt: TGTGCCAGCACCCTAACCGACAGGGGGCATTGGGACACTGAAGCTTTCTTT
v_call: TRBV6-4
j_call: TRBJ1-1
clone_size: once
d_call: TRBD1

cdr3_aa: CASSDRVNEQFF
cdr3_nt: TGTGCCAGCAGTGACAGGGTCAATGAGCAGTTCTTC
v_call: TRBV6-1
j_call: TRBJ2-1
clone_size: NA
d_call: NA

cdr3_aa: CASSSDIYSPLHF
cdr3_nt: TGTGCCAGCAGCTCGGACATATATTCACCCCTCCACTTT
v_call: TRBV7-3
j_call: TRBJ1-6
clone_size: NA
d_call: NA

cdr3_aa: CSVQASGDNEQFF
cdr3_nt: TGCAGCGTGCAGGCTAGCGGGGACAATGAGCAGTTCTTC
v_call: TRBV29-1
j_call: TRBJ2-1
clone_size: NA
d_call: TRBD2

cdr3_aa: CASSFLAGGQETQYF
cdr3_nt: TGTGCCAGCAGTTTTCTAGCGGGGGGACAAGAGACCCAGTACTTC
v_call: TRBV2
j_call: TRBJ2-5
clone_size: NA
d_call: TRBD2

cdr3_aa: CASRGGSYEQYF
cdr3_nt: TGTGCCAGCCGCGGGGGGTCCTACGAGCAGTACTTC
v_call: TRBV2
j_call: TRBJ2-7
clone_size: NA
d_call: TRBD2

cdr3_aa: CASSSLSLGAWRGGSTQYF
cdr3_nt: TGTGCCAGCAGCTCTCTGTCGCTAGGTGCTTGGCGGGGGGGCTCTACGCAGTATTTT
v_call: TRBV5-4
j_call: TRBJ2-3
clone_size: NA
d_call: TRBD2

cdr3_aa: CASSDVRAPNTEAFF
cdr3_nt: TGCGCCAGCAGTGATGTGCGGGCCCCGAACACTGAAGCTTTCTTT
v_call: TRBV10-2
j_call: TRBJ1-1
clone_size: NA
d_call: NA

cdr3_aa: CASSLGADNQPQHF
cdr3_nt: TGTGCCAGCAGTTTAGGGGCAGACAATCAGCCCCAGCATTTT
v_call: TRBV27
j_call: TRBJ1-5
clone_size: few
d_call: NA

cdr3_aa: CAWSRGTESPGNSPLHF
cdr3_nt: TGTGCCTGGAGTAGGGGGACCGAATCACCCGGAAATTCACCCCTCCACTTT
v_call: TRBV30
j_call: TRBJ1-6
clone_size: NA
d_call: NA

cdr3_aa: CASSQDRGNSPLHF
cdr3_nt: TGCGCCAGCAGCCAGGACAGGGGAAATTCACCCCTCCACTTT
v_call: TRBV5-1
j_call: TRBJ1-6
clone_size: few
d_call: TRBD1